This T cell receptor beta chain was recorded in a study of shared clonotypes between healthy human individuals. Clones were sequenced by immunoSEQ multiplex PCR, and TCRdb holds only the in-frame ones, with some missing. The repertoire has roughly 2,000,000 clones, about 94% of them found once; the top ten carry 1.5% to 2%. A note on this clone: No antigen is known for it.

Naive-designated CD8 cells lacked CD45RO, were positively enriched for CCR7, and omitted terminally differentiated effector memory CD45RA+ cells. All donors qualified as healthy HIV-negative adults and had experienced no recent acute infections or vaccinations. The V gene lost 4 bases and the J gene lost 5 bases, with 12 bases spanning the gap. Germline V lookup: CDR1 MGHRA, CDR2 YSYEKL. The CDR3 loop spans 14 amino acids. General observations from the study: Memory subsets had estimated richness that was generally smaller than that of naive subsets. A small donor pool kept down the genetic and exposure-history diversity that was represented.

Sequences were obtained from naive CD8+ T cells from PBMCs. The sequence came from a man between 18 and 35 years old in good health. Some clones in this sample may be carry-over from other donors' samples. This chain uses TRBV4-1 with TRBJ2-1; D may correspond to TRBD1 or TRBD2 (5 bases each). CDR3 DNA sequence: TGCGCCAGCAGCCCGGGGCGGCAACACAATGAGCAGTTCTTC. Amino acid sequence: CASSPGRQHNEQFF.